This T cell receptor beta chain was sequenced during a study of human T cells and chemical hapten exposure. The V gene lost 6 bases and the J gene lost 1 base, with 13 bases spanning the gap. Germline V gene lookup returns CDR1 SNHLY and CDR2 FYNNEI. This CDR3 is built from 14 residues. This clonotype appeared many times. TCRdb redid the calling of the RACE reads with MiXCR, one entry per CDR3 protein. The profile shows approximately 90,000 distinct CDR3 sequences, 11% of them singletons. Time point reported: patch test 2, 6 weeks after DPC sensitization. Treatment: therapeutic diphenylcyclopropenone sensitization with weekly scalp DPC.

The chain carries TRBV2 and TRBJ2-7; D not certain. This sample comprised whole blood, obtained in connection with sensitization to the hapten diphenylcyclopropenone (DPC). The TCR sequence derives from a man in his forties or fifties with alopecia areata. Some clones in this sample may be carry-over from other donors' samples. CDR3 residues: CASRKDPESYEQYF. The CDR3 nucleotides read TGTGCCAGCAGGAAGGACCCAGAGTCCTACGAGCAGTACTTC.